These 26 T cell receptor beta chains originate from one sample sequenced in a study of T cell responses to AZD1222 COVID-19 vaccine. Data came from immunoSEQ multiplex PCR; TCRdb stores just in-frame clones and leaves some out. This table holds some 66,000 clones, 89% found once. This specimen consisted of peripheral blood, obtained 28 days after the second AZD1222 dose. The receptors were sampled from an adult who received the AZD1222 COVID-19 vaccine.

V and J are TRBV18 and TRBJ2-5; 7 bases map to TRBD1. Germline V CDR1 and CDR2: KGHSH, LQKENI. The CDR3 runs to 15 residues. V shed 5 bases and J 1 base; nucleotides not matched to a gene: 7. The CDR3 loop reads CASSTRQGTQETQYF. As DNA, the CDR3 is TGTGCCAGCTCAACAAGACAGGGCACCCAAGAGACCCAGTACTTC.

This clone rates as medium-sized. The chain is built from TRBV6-2 or TRBV6-3 and TRBJ2-5, with TRBD2 identical over 10 bases. In germline, CDR1 is MNHEY, CDR2 SVGEGT. The CDR3 extends over 18 amino acids. Trimming cost V 3 bases and J 5 bases; bases outside gene matches: 15. CDR3 loop: CASSYIGGLAGDLETQYF. The CDR3 DNA reads TGTGCCAGCAGTTATATCGGAGGGCTAGCGGGAGATCTGGAGACCCAGTACTTC.

This sequence joins TRBV12-3 or TRBV12-4 and TRBJ2-7; 7 bases line up with TRBD2. J lost 2 bases, V lost 6 bases, and 4 bases had no gene match. This CDR3 is 13 amino acids long. The CDR3 DNA reads TGTGCCAGCAGCGTACTAGCGCCCTACGAGCAGTACTTC. Translating gives CASSVLAPYEQYF.

This clone was counted a single time. This chain joins TRBV11-2 and TRBJ2-3, with 7 bases fitting TRBD1. The CDR3 loop spans 14 amino acids. Germline-derived CDR1 and CDR2 are SGHAT and FQNNGV. With V trimmed by 5 bases and J by 2 bases, 4 bases remained unmatched. In DNA form, the CDR3 reads TGTGCCAGCAGCCAAGACAGGGACACAGATACGCAGTATTTT. Amino acids: CASSQDRDTDTQYF.

The V call is TRBV20-1, the J call TRBJ1-3; D is unclear. The CDR3 is made up of 14 amino acids. Looked up from germline, CDR1 is DFQATT and CDR2 is SNEGSKA (reference sequence). V lost 3 bases and J 2 bases, leaving 11 bases between the germline ends. CDR3 nucleotides: TGCAGTGCTAGTCTCAGGCAACCTGGAAACACCATATATTTT. Protein: CSASLRQPGNTIYF.

The V gene is TRBV7-3, the J gene TRBJ2-2, with D hard to call. CDR3 length equals 13 residues. Trimming removed 5 bases from V and 4 bases from J, with 8 bases in between. Germline lookup yields CDR1 SGHTA and CDR2 FQGTGA. The CDR3 spells CASSPKITGELFF. The CDR3, as DNA: TGTGCCAGCAGCCCCAAGATCACCGGGGAGCTGTTTTTT.

The V and J genes are TRBV6-2 or TRBV6-3 and TRBJ1-1; TRBD1 matches at 7 bases. Germline V gene lookup returns CDR1 MNHEY and CDR2 SVGEGT. This CDR3 spans 15 amino acids. V lost 5 bases, J lost 3 bases, and 9 bases stayed unmatched. The CDR3 spells CASSTAGTEDTEAFF. Here the CDR3 DNA reads TGTGCCAGCAGTACCGCCGGGACAGAGGACACTGAAGCTTTCTTT.

Ten or more counts support this clone. The chain couples TRBV6-2 or TRBV6-3 to TRBJ1-2, with D hard to call. The germline V and J ends were trimmed by 4 bases and 3 bases, with 9 bases remaining between them. Germline values: CDR1 MNHEY, CDR2 SVGEGT. This CDR3 region has 13 residues. In nucleotides, the CDR3 is TGTGCCAGCAGTTCCCTCGGCGACTATGGCTACACCTTC. Translated: CASSSLGDYGYTF.

The V gene is TRBV28, the J gene TRBJ1-2, with D hard to call. The CDR3 contains 13 residues. V lost 2 bases and J 7 bases, leaving 11 bases between the germline ends. The germline V gene encodes CDR1 MDHEN and CDR2 SYDVKM. The CDR3 here is CASSLGPGGGYTF. The CDR3 coding sequence is TGTGCCAGCAGTTTAGGCCCAGGCGGTGGCTACACCTTC.

V gene TRBV7-2 combines with J gene TRBJ2-5; the D gene is possibly TRBD1 (5 bases). Germline-derived CDR1 and CDR2 are SGHTA and FQGNSA. The CDR3 length is 13 residues. Trimming took off 10 bases at V and 5 bases at J, with 17 bases between the two ends. The CDR3: CATSRASRETQYF. CDR3 DNA: TGTGCCACCTCCAGGGCAAGTAGGGAGACCCAGTACTTC.

This clone occurred once. This chain uses TRBV12-3 or TRBV12-4 with TRBJ1-2, with D tentatively TRBD1 (6 bases). The germline V and J ends were trimmed by 3 bases and 8 bases, with 10 bases remaining between them. This CDR3 is 12 amino acids long. CDR3 in DNA: TGTGCCAGCAGTTTGGACAGTAGCGGCTACACCTTC. It translates to CASSLDSSGYTF.

The chain uses TRBV27 and TRBJ2-4, with D maybe TRBD1 (6 bases). Deletions cut 2 bases from V and 2 bases from J, with 7 bases between. The CDR3 is made up of 14 amino acids. The germline CDR1 and CDR2 sequences are MNHEY and SMNVEV (reference sequence). CDR3 nucleotides: TGTGCCAGCAGTTTACAGGGGACCAAAAACATTCAGTACTTC. This sequence encodes CASSLQGTKNIQYF.

V is TRBV4-1 and J is TRBJ2-7; TRBD2 matches at 10 bases. This CDR3 has 16 residues. J gave up 4 bases and V 2 bases, and 8 bases lay outside the gene matches. CDR1 MGHRA and CDR2 YSYEKL come from the germline V gene. The CDR3 DNA reads TGCGCCAGCAGCCAAAAAAGACCTAGCGGGAGATACGAGCAGTACTTC. Translation: CASSQKRPSGRYEQYF.

The chain has TRBV28 and TRBJ1-1; D not certain. Germline CDR1 and CDR2: MDHEN and SYDVKM. Trimming left V 6 bases short and J 2 bases short, with 16 bases between. The length of the CDR3 is 15 residues. In DNA, the CDR3 is TGTGCCAGCAGAAAACAGCCGGATGAAAACACTGAAGCTTTCTTT. Translated: CASRKQPDENTEAFF.

V is TRBV5-6 and J is TRBJ2-7; TRBD1 matches at 7 bases. CDR1 SGHDT and CDR2 YYEEEE come from the germline V gene. CDR3 length: 14 amino acids. V dropped 0 bases and J dropped 4; count of bases not matched to a gene: 4. The CDR3 DNA sequence: TGTGCCAGCAGCTTGGGACAGGGTTCGTACGAGCAGTACTTC. It translates to CASSLGQGSYEQYF.

This clone was counted once. The chain links TRBV18 to TRBJ2-7; D is perhaps TRBD2 (6 bases). CDR3 length: 15 amino acids. CDR1 and CDR2 from the germline V gene are KGHSH and LQKENI. V lost 4 bases, J lost 2 bases, and 15 bases lay in between. CDR3 DNA: TGTGCCAGCTCACGAGGAGGGAATTCCCCCTACGAGCAGTACTTC. Translation: CASSRGGNSPYEQYF.

V is TRBV29-1 and J is TRBJ2-7; TRBD1 might be the D (6 bases). CDR3 length equals 14 residues. V lost 1 base, J lost 2 bases, and 12 bases lay in between. The germline CDR1 and CDR2 sequences are SQVTM and ANQGSEA. The CDR3 here is CSVEATGNPYEQYF. CDR3 nucleotides: TGCAGCGTTGAAGCTACAGGGAACCCCTACGAGCAGTACTTC.

The CDR3 sequence: CASSPHPQTGNEQFF. The CDR3 bases are TGTGCCAGCAGTCCTCATCCCCAGACTGGCAATGAGCAGTTCTTC. The V gene is TRBV3-1 (or the pseudogene TRBV3-2), the J gene TRBJ2-1, with D hard to call. Trimming pared 6 bases from V and 6 bases from J, leaving 18 bases between. The germline V gene has CDR1 LGHDT and CDR2 YNNKEL (reference sequence). CDR3 size: 15 residues.

The chain recombines TRBV5-6 with TRBJ2-1; 8 nucleotides match TRBD1. CDR1 is SGHDT and CDR2 is YYEEEE in the germline V gene. J gave up 8 bases and V 3 bases, and 16 bases lay outside the gene matches. The CDR3 runs to 17 residues. The CDR3 spells CASSSIHRGRGGDEQFF. The CDR3 coding sequence is TGTGCCAGCAGCTCAATTCACAGGGGGAGAGGAGGCGATGAGCAGTTCTTC.

The rearrangement uses TRBV6-1 and TRBJ1-5; D possibly corresponds to TRBD1 (6 bases). Germline values: CDR1 MNHNS, CDR2 SASEGT. V lost 2 bases and J lost 2, with 10 bases in between. The CDR3 contains 15 residues. Here the CDR3 DNA reads TGTGCCAGCAGTGAACAACAGGGTGGCAATCAGCCCCAGCATTTT. Protein sequence: CASSEQQGGNQPQHF.

V usage is TRBV7-3 and J usage is TRBJ2-1; 11 bases align to TRBD2. The V and J ends lost 2 bases and 4 bases, in that order; junction bases with no gene match: 7. The CDR3 consists of 17 residues. Germline V CDR1 and CDR2: SGHTA, FQGTGA. Here the CDR3 DNA reads TGTGCCAGCAGCTTACCTCCCGGGACTAGCGGATACAATGAGCAGTTCTTC. This encodes CASSLPPGTSGYNEQFF. Together with reference TRBV7-3 and TRBJ2-1, the CDR3 gives the full variable domain: GAGVSQTPSNKVTEKGKYVELRCDPISGHTALYWYRQSLGQGPEFLIYFQGTGAADDSGLPNDRFFAVRPEGSVSTLKIQRTERGDSAVYLCASSLPPGTSGYNEQFFGPGTRLTVL.

V and J are TRBV9 and TRBJ2-1; the D is unclear. Trimming took off 0 bases at V and 8 bases at J, with 9 bases between the two ends. Germline V CDR1 and CDR2: SGDLS, YYNGEE. The CDR3 spans 13 residues. The CDR3 protein is CASSVGVYDEQFF. The CDR3 nucleotides read TGTGCCAGCAGCGTAGGAGTATATGATGAGCAGTTCTTC. Full variable domain (outside the CDR3, taken from reference TRBV9 and TRBJ2-1): DSGVTQTPKHLITATGQRVTLRCSPRSGDLSVYWYQQSLDQGLQFLIQYYNGEERAKGNILERFSAQQFPDLHSELNLSSLELGDSALYFCASSVGVYDEQFFGPGTRLTVL.

This chain connects TRBV23-1 to TRBJ2-7; D remains ambiguous. TRBV23-1 is assigned to the ORF class and has an uncertain function. V dropped 8 bases and J dropped 3 bases, with 11 bases sitting between them. The CDR3 has 12 residues. The CDR3 DNA follows: TGCGCCAGCTTCATCTACAGCTACGAGCAGTACTTC. Its translation: CASFIYSYEQYF.

This chain connects TRBV6-6 to TRBJ1-5, with a weak D call TRBD1 (5 bases). The germline gives CDR1 MNHNY, CDR2 SVGAGI (reference sequence). There are 17 residues in the CDR3. Trimming pared 5 bases from V and 7 bases from J, leaving 24 bases between. The CDR3 DNA reads as TGTGCCAGCAGTCGAAGGGCCTGGGAACAGGTGGAACAGCCCCAGCATTTT. Its protein product is CASSRRAWEQVEQPQHF.

Here the CDR3 DNA reads TGTGCTAGTGGGTCGATGGTTGGAGGTTCGATGGCTGAAGCTTTCTTT. Translating gives CASGSMVGGSMAEAFF. V gene TRBV12-5 combines with J gene TRBJ1-1, with D uncertain. The V end was cut by 6 bases, the J end by 6 bases, with 23 bases between. The CDR3 is made up of 16 amino acids. The germline CDR1 and CDR2 sequences are LGHNT and FRNRAP.

The chain couples TRBV28 to TRBJ2-7; maybe TRBD2 (6 bases). The V gene's germline CDR1 is MDHEN and CDR2 SYDVKM. The length of the CDR3 is 14 residues. Trimming removed 4 bases from V and 4 bases from J, with 14 bases in between. Written as DNA, the CDR3 is TGTGCCAGCAGTTCTGGGACTCCTTCTTACGAGCAGTACTTC. It codes for CASSSGTPSYEQYF.